The next 27 T cell receptor beta chains were all read from a single sample in a study of T-cell memory formation after mild COVID-19. TCRdb recomputed calls from the 5' RACE reads with MiXCR, one row per CDR3 protein. The sample holds 400,000 or so distinct CDR3 sequences, 20% seen once. Sequencing used PBMCs or a T cell subset sorted from them (not recorded which). Source of these receptors: an adult woman who had mild COVID-19 (a few samples of this study predate the infection). Cell type and time point are not known.

This clonotype was seen a handful of times. The gene calls are TRBV20-1 and TRBJ1-2; D is perhaps TRBD1 (5 bases). Germline V lookup: CDR1 DFQATT, CDR2 SNEGSKA (reference sequence). CDR3 length: 14 amino acids. The V end was cut by 5 bases, the J end by 2 bases, with 15 bases between. The CDR3 nucleotides read TGCAGTGCTGGACTACGGGACCCCAACTATGGCTACACCTTC. Residues: CSAGLRDPNYGYTF.

This clonotype has just a few counts. V is TRBV20-1 and J is TRBJ1-2; TRBD1 matches 9 bases. Germline V gives CDR1 DFQATT, CDR2 SNEGSKA (reference sequence). V lost 6 bases and J lost 2; bases outside the gene matches: 7. The CDR3 runs 14 residues. CDR3 region: CSAVTGQGNYGYTF. CDR3 in DNA: TGCAGTGCCGTGACGGGACAGGGAAACTATGGCTACACCTTC.

The rearrangement links TRBV7-6 to TRBJ2-1, with TRBD1 matching over 8 bases. The CDR3 runs 14 residues. After removal of 4 bases from V and 7 bases from J, the junction contained 6 bases not matched to a gene. CDR1 is SGHVS, CDR2 FNYEAQ, per germline. The CDR3 nucleotides read TGTGCCAGCAGCTCCCAGGGGGCAGTAAATGAGCAGTTCTTC. Its translation is CASSSQGAVNEQFF.

This clonotype has ten or more counts. This chain links TRBV6-2 or TRBV6-3 with TRBJ2-7; perhaps TRBD2 as D (5 bases). Trimming shortened V by 8 bases and J by 1 base, and 9 bases separated the two germline ends. The CDR3 consists of 12 residues. Germline lookup yields CDR1 MNHEY and CDR2 SVGEGT. CDR3 region: CASGRGSYEQYF. The DNA of the CDR3 is TGTGCCAGCGGTCGGGGATCCTACGAGCAGTACTTC.

This clonotype was seen a handful of times. This chain links TRBV29-1 with TRBJ2-1, with D possibly TRBD2 on 6 matching bases. The CDR3 covers 15 residues. Trimming removed 1 base at V and 5 bases at J, with 15 bases between. Looked up from germline, CDR1 is SQVTM and CDR2 is ANQGSEA. In nucleotides, the CDR3 is TGCAGCGTTGAAGCGGTTCGGGGAGGAGACAATGAGCAGTTCTTC. Translating it yields CSVEAVRGGDNEQFF.

This clonotype has a handful of counts. The V gene is TRBV29-1, the J gene TRBJ1-1; no firm D call. This CDR3 region has 15 residues. The V gene lost 6 bases and the J gene lost 0 bases, with 17 bases spanning the gap. Germline CDR1 SQVTM, CDR2 ANQGSEA. The CDR3 loop reads CSVGVSGVMNTEAFF. CDR3 coding DNA: TGCAGCGTGGGTGTAAGCGGGGTAATGAACACTGAAGCTTTCTTT.

The genes are TRBV24-1 and TRBJ2-2; tentative D call: TRBD1 (6 bases). Trimming removed 3 bases at V and 5 bases at J, with 18 bases between. The CDR3 covers 17 residues. CDR1 and CDR2 (germline): KGHDR, SFDVKD. The CDR3 sequence: CATSDPNRADITGELFF. In nucleotides, the CDR3 is TGTGCCACCAGTGATCCCAACAGGGCGGACATTACCGGGGAGCTGTTTTTT.

For the CDR3, the DNA is TGTGCCAGCAGCTTGCGACTAGTGACAGATACGCAGTATTTT. Translated: CASSLRLVTDTQYF. The chain recombines TRBV5-6 with TRBJ2-3, with D tentatively TRBD2 (6 bases). V was trimmed by 1 base and J by 3 bases, leaving 9 bases between them. In germline, CDR1 is SGHDT, CDR2 YYEEEE. This CDR3 is built from 14 residues.

This clonotype was seen a few times. J is TRBJ1-2 and V is TRBV12-3 or TRBV12-4; D call uncertain. CDR3 size: 15 residues. V lost 6 bases, J lost 1 base, and 15 bases lay in between. This CDR3 is CASSPKTRVNYGYTF. For the CDR3, the DNA is TGTGCCAGCAGCCCAAAGACGAGAGTTAACTATGGCTACACCTTC.

The chain carries TRBV6-2 or TRBV6-3 and TRBJ1-5; D is undetermined. The CDR3 contains 14 residues. Germline V gene sequence: CDR1 MNHEY, CDR2 SVGEGT. The V end was cut by 3 bases, the J end by 6 bases, with 12 bases between. Here the CDR3 DNA reads TGTGCCAGCAGTTATTCCGTGGATAGTCAGCCCCAGCATTTT. It codes for CASSYSVDSQPQHF.

The chain is built from TRBV3-1 and TRBJ1-2, with D uncertain. Deletions cut 1 base from V and 6 bases from J, with 9 bases between. This CDR3 comprises 13 residues. Germline V CDR1 and CDR2: LGHDT, YNNKEL (reference sequence). CDR3 coding DNA: TGTGCCAGCAGCCAAGTTCAGACAAATGGCTACACCTTC. This sequence encodes CASSQVQTNGYTF.

The rearrangement uses TRBV18 and TRBJ2-1; 9 bases align to TRBD2. This CDR3 is 16 amino acids long. The J segment lost 12 bases and the V segment lost 0 bases, leaving 12 bases of the junction unmatched. In germline, CDR1 is KGHSH, CDR2 LQKENI. The CDR3 sequence: CASSPPMASGKGRQFF. As DNA, the CDR3 is TGTGCCAGCTCACCACCAATGGCTAGCGGGAAAGGTCGGCAGTTCTTC.

This chain links TRBV11-2 with TRBJ2-1, with 9 bases aligning to TRBD2. V dropped 0 bases and J dropped 6; count of bases not matched to a gene: 6. This CDR3 has 16 residues. Germline assignment: CDR1 SGHAT and CDR2 FQNNGV. CDR3: CASSLDGGGVVNEQFF. The CDR3 DNA reads TGTGCCAGCAGCTTAGATGGCGGGGGGGTAGTCAATGAGCAGTTCTTC.

Ten or more counts support this clonotype. The CDR3 DNA follows: TGTGCCAGCAGTTTAGTGACTACAGGGGAGCAGTTCTTC. Its translation: CASSLVTTGEQFF. The chain is built from TRBV12-3 or TRBV12-4 and TRBJ2-1; tentative D call: TRBD1 (6 bases). Trimming cost V 1 base and J 10 bases, with 11 bases left between them. The CDR3 contains 13 residues.

On this clonotype itself: A read error may account for a junction end that differs from germline. The chain joins TRBV29-1 to TRBJ2-2; 7 positions agree with TRBD1. Germline V lookup: CDR1 SQVTM, CDR2 ANQGSEA. This CDR3 has 13 amino acids. In nucleotides, the CDR3 is TGCAGCGCCAGGACAGGAAACACCGGGGAGCTGTTGTTT. Translation: CSARTGNTGELLF.

V is TRBV20-1 and J is TRBJ1-2; no firm D call. The CDR3 covers 11 residues. Germline loops: CDR1 DFQATT, CDR2 SNEGSKA (reference sequence). V lost 6 bases to trimming and J lost 8 bases, with 13 bases between them. The CDR3 is CSAGYQEGYTF. The CDR3 DNA is TGCAGTGCGGGGTACCAGGAGGGCTACACCTTC.

This clonotype was counted between two and nine times. CDR3 protein: CASALGEVSTEAFF. In DNA, the CDR3 is TGTGCCAGTGCCCTCGGGGAGGTTAGCACTGAAGCTTTCTTT. This sequence joins TRBV19 and TRBJ1-1; no firm D call. The CDR3 runs 14 residues. The germline CDR1 and CDR2 sequences are LNHDA and SQIVND (reference sequence). V was clipped by 8 bases and J by 4 bases, with 17 bases between them.

The J gene is TRBJ2-5, the V gene TRBV6-6; D perhaps matches TRBD2 (7 bases). The CDR3 contains 14 residues. The V and J ends lost 8 bases and 1 base respectively, with 14 bases between them. The germline V gene has CDR1 MNHNY and CDR2 SVGAGI (reference sequence). CDR3 residues: CASRGATPQETQYF. The CDR3 DNA reads as TGTGCCAGCCGGGGGGCCACCCCCCAAGAGACCCAGTACTTC.

The gene calls are TRBV5-8 and TRBJ1-6; the D gene is possibly TRBD1 (5 bases). CDR3 length equals 16 residues. In germline, CDR1 is SGHTS, CDR2 YDEGEE. Trimming pared 2 bases from V and 5 bases from J, leaving 14 bases between. The CDR3 region has the DNA TGTGCCAGCAGCTTCGGACGGGCAGGGAATAATTCACCCCTCCACTTT. Protein product: CASSFGRAGNNSPLHF.

The rearrangement uses TRBV20-1 and TRBJ1-6; D perhaps matches TRBD1 (5 bases). This CDR3 has 17 amino acids. Trimming shortened V by 1 base and J by 0 bases, and 13 bases separated the two germline ends. The germline V gene has CDR1 DFQATT and CDR2 SNEGSKA (reference sequence). The CDR3: CSARARQRSSYNSPLHF. The CDR3 nucleotides read TGCAGTGCTAGAGCTAGACAGCGGAGCTCCTATAATTCACCCCTCCACTTT.

The chain uses TRBV20-1 and TRBJ1-1; possible D gene TRBD1, 6 bases. Germline V lookup: CDR1 DFQATT, CDR2 SNEGSKA (reference sequence). This CDR3 spans 10 amino acids. V was pared by 5 bases and J by 6 bases, with 7 bases between. The CDR3 is CSAAGAEAFF. In DNA, the CDR3 is TGCAGTGCTGCAGGGGCTGAAGCTTTCTTT.

The chain links TRBV12-3 or TRBV12-4 to TRBJ1-1; 8 nucleotides align to TRBD1. The length of the CDR3 is 15 residues. V lost 3 bases, J lost 6 bases, and 9 bases stayed unmatched. As DNA, the CDR3 is TGTGCCAGCAGTTTCTTAACGGACAGGGTCCCTGAAGCTTTCTTT. Its translation: CASSFLTDRVPEAFF.

This clonotype has a handful of counts. CDR3 DNA sequence: TGTGCCAGCAGCTTACCGACAGGTGGGGGATCCACCTTC. It is translated as CASSLPTGGGSTF. The chain links TRBV7-9 to TRBJ1-2, with D possibly matching TRBD1 (6 bases). The CDR3 consists of 13 residues. Germline V gene data show CDR1 as SEHNR and CDR2 as FQNEAQ (reference sequence). The germline V and J ends were trimmed by 2 bases and 13 bases, with 17 bases remaining between them.

This chain connects TRBV7-3 to TRBJ2-1; D may be TRBD2 (6 bases). CDR1 and CDR2 (germline): SGHTA, FQGTGA. This CDR3 contains 15 residues. Trimming shortened V by 5 bases and J by 4 bases, and 15 bases separated the two germline ends. CDR3 amino acids: CASSPEGGKYNEQFF. The CDR3 DNA is TGTGCCAGCAGCCCAGAGGGCGGGAAATACAATGAGCAGTTCTTC.

Only a few counts were recorded for this clonotype. V gene TRBV12-5 combines with J gene TRBJ2-3, with 9 nucleotides matching TRBD1. J lost 1 base, V lost 6 bases, and 14 bases had no gene match. Germline assignment: CDR1 LGHNT and CDR2 FRNRAP. The CDR3 totals 18 residues. The CDR3 protein is CASGRTGGVGYGTDTQYF. The CDR3 DNA reads TGTGCTAGTGGCCGAACAGGGGGCGTTGGATATGGCACAGATACGCAGTATTTT.

The chain combines TRBV11-2 with TRBJ1-1; possibly TRBD1 for D (6 bases). Germline lookup yields CDR1 SGHAT and CDR2 FQNNGV. The CDR3 extends over 15 amino acids. The V gene lost 5 bases and the J gene lost 0 bases, with 13 bases spanning the gap. The CDR3 spells CASSIEGGMNTEAFF. The CDR3 DNA reads as TGTGCCAGCAGCATCGAGGGGGGGATGAACACTGAAGCTTTCTTT.

The rearrangement links TRBV2 to TRBJ2-1, with 7 bases aligning to TRBD2. Losses at the gene ends were 6 bases for V and 2 bases for J; bases not matched to a gene: 4. Germline V gives CDR1 SNHLY, CDR2 FYNNEI. The CDR3 extends over 14 amino acids. DNA for the CDR3: TGTGCCAGCAGGAGCGGGGTCCCCTACAATGAGCAGTTCTTC. Translated, it gives CASRSGVPYNEQFF.